The rows below give T cell receptor beta chains drawn from one sample of a study of blood T cell repertoires in COVID-19. Measured with immunoSEQ multiplex PCR; TCRdb has only the in-frame clones, and not every one. The sample contains under 350,000 clones, 65% to 90% of which appear only once. Sequenced: peripheral blood. All receptors derive from a human donor in a cohort sampled during active COVID-19. The CDR3 runs from the conserved cysteine through the conserved F or W. A D gene is named only where the DNA matches it firmly.

cdr3_length	v_call	j_call	d_call	cdr3_nt	cdr3_aa
15	TRBV6-2/TRBV6-3	TRBJ2-1	TRBD2	TGTGCCAGCAGCCGACCGACTAGCGGGTACAATGAGCAGTTCTTC	CASSRPTSGYNEQFF
15	TRBV7-9	TRBJ1-6	TRBD1	TGTGCCAGCAGCTCTACACAGGGGAACAATTCACCCCTCCACTTT	CASSSTQGNNSPLHF
12	TRBV3-1/TRBV3-2	TRBJ1-2	-	TGTGCCAGCAGCCAAGACAGCGGTGGCTACACCTTC	CASSQDSGGYTF
13	TRBV7-2	TRBJ2-7	-	TGTGCCAGCAGCTCCCCAGGGGAGGGCGAGCAGTACTTC	CASSSPGEGEQYF
14	TRBV5-8	TRBJ1-5	-	TGTGCCAGCAGCTTGGGACAGCTGAATCAGCCCCAGCATTTT	CASSLGQLNQPQHF
14	TRBV7-8	TRBJ2-7	TRBD1	TGTGCCAGCAGCCTACGGGACAGGTCCCACGAGCAGTACTTC	CASSLRDRSHEQYF
14	TRBV18	TRBJ1-1	-	TGTGCCAGCTCACCAATAACAGGGCAAACTGAAGCTTTCTTT	CASSPITGQTEAFF
15	TRBV6-5	TRBJ2-1	TRBD1	TGTGCCAGCAGGCCAGACAGGGGGCCAACAAATGAGCAGTTCTTC	CASRPDRGPTNEQFF
13	TRBV29-1	TRBJ2-1	-	TGCAGCGTTAACAACCCCTCCTACAATGAGCAGTTCTTC	CSVNNPSYNEQFF
14	TRBV18	TRBJ2-5	TRBD1	TGTGCCAGCTCACCCCAGACAGGGGAAGAGACCCAGTACTTC	CASSPQTGEETQYF